This T cell receptor (beta chain) derives from a study of blood T cell repertoires in COVID-19. This table comes from immunoSEQ multiplex PCR, and its TCRdb copy is limited to in-frame clones, with some not included. The sample has about 310,000 clones, approximately 90% seen once. Per germline, CDR1 SQVTM and CDR2 ANQGSEA. There are 17 residues in the CDR3. J was trimmed by 3 bases and V by 3 bases; bases with no gene match: 6. The age range of participants was about 18 to 89 years, with residence in some 25 US areas. This chain connects TRBV29-1 to TRBJ2-3; 16 nucleotides align to TRBD2. Sequenced: PBMCs or T cells enriched from blood (not recorded which). This receptor was obtained from a woman aged 40 to 50 who had recovered from COVID-19. CDR3 in DNA: TGCAGCGTTGAGGGACTAGCGGGGGGGCCTCGGACAGATACGCAGTATTTT. This encodes CSVEGLAGGPRTDTQYF.